This T cell receptor beta chain was captured by sequencing in a study of blood T cell repertoires in COVID-19. For the study at large: Sites across the United States, Italy and Spain contributed samples from acute and convalescent COVID-19.

Data came from immunoSEQ multiplex PCR; TCRdb stores just in-frame clones and leaves some out. The profile shows roughly 190,000 clones, about 88% of them singletons. Trimming removed 4 bases from V and 6 bases from J, with 16 bases in between. The CDR3 contains 14 residues. The germline V gene encodes CDR1 SGHRS and CDR2 YFSETQ. This clone was picked up one time. The rearrangement uses TRBV5-1 and TRBJ1-2, with unresolved D. Sequencing used PBMCs or T cells enriched from blood (not recorded which). The receptor comes from a woman aged 25 to 39 who had recovered from COVID-19. The CDR3 region is CASSHAGGKDGYTF. The CDR3 nucleotides read TGCGCCAGCAGCCATGCGGGCGGGAAGGATGGCTACACCTTC.